This T cell receptor (beta chain) was profiled in a study of Ad26.COV2.S vaccination and SARS-CoV-2 variants. This CDR3 is 13 amino acids long. V dropped 4 bases and J dropped 1 base, with 8 bases sitting between them. Germline lookup yields CDR1 SGHRS and CDR2 YFSETQ. Treatment noted: 15 to 20 received Ad26.COV2.S at low or high dose, single or two shots; a few received placebo; per-sample allocation not given. The samples were gathered on day 63 after the first injection of vaccine or placebo. The method was immunoSEQ multiplex PCR; TCRdb's version includes in-frame clones alone and lacks a portion of them. This sample yields about 320,000 clones, of which about 86% are seen a single time; more than 1.5% belongs to the top ten.

The sequenced sample was peripheral blood, obtained in a trial of Ad26.COV2.S vaccine versus placebo. This rearrangement joins TRBV5-1 to TRBJ1-1; no clear D gene. The sequence was collected from a person between 18 and 59 years old who received the Ad26.COV2.S COVID-19 vaccine or a placebo. Here the CDR3 reads CASSPITNTEAFF. The DNA of the CDR3 is TGCGCCAGCAGCCCAATAACGAACACTGAAGCTTTCTTT.